The sequence of this T cell receptor (beta chain) was determined in a study of shared clonotypes between healthy human individuals. Overall study context: The study used three CD4 naive, three CD4 memory, two CD8 naive and one CD8 memory plate per donor.

The split of CD4+ cells yielded CD45RA+ naive and CD45RA-negative memory subsets. In the original analysis: Filtering was not the same, since immunoSEQ gave junction-only sequences without quality scores. Some clones are missing from TCRdb's copy, which holds only in-frame ones; the method was immunoSEQ multiplex PCR. Clone size and the V and J calls come from that table; the DNA yielded D and trimming. The sample includes 2 million to 2.5 million clones, 90% to 95% of them seen just once. This clone was seen a single time. Its specificity is not known. Whole-study findings and limits: The authors sampled blood alone, and tissue repertoires likely differ.

Sequencing was carried out using naive CD4+ T cells from PBMCs. Subset noted: CD45RA+ positively selected. The receptor comes from a man aged 18 to 29 in good health. Some clones in this sample may be carry-over from other donors' samples.

CDR3 sequence reads: CAWSGGTSGRWVYEQYF. Written as DNA, the CDR3 is TGTGCCTGGAGCGGGGGGACTAGCGGGAGGTGGGTCTACGAGCAGTACTTC. This chain connects TRBV30 to TRBJ2-7; TRBD2 matches 15 bases. Germline V gene data show CDR1 as GTSNPN and CDR2 as SVGIG (reference sequence). CDR3 length: 17 residues. V lost 3 bases to trimming and J lost 3 bases; unmatched junction nucleotides: 9.